The table lists the clone carrying this T cell receptor (beta chain) with a count of one. A sample-barcoded 5' primer and a J-beta primer mix were used in a second PCR of roughly 7 to 12 cycles. Using its own MiXCR run on the 5' RACE reads, TCRdb lists one record per CDR3 protein. The profile shows roughly 1,700,000 distinct CDR3 sequences, roughly 28% of them singletons. The source of the sample is a study of blood T cells in healthy people across ages. The CDR3 totals 18 residues. The V gene's germline CDR1 is SNHLY and CDR2 FYNNEI. The V gene end was trimmed by 5 bases and the J gene end by 4 bases; junction bases not matched to a gene: 9. Those donating, healthy Caucasian individuals from Russia, were aged roughly 6 to 100. Peripheral blood samples of 9 to 10 milliliters were drawn from each donor.

Sequences were obtained from blood. The sequence came from a woman between 25 and 40 years old in good health. The chain is built from TRBV2 and TRBJ2-1; the match to TRBD2 covers 15 bases. In DNA form, the CDR3 reads TGTGCCAGCAGTACCGGGACTAGCGGGGGGACAAAGTACAATGAGCAGTTCTTC. This sequence encodes CASSTGTSGGTKYNEQFF.